This T cell receptor (beta chain) was recorded in a study of T cells in tumors after PD-1 blockade (dated by TCRdb to 2018 to 2020). In the study overall: Patients with prior checkpoint blockade, systemic immunosuppressant use, or recent radiotherapy or other anti-cancer therapy within 4 weeks were excluded. On average, tumor samples had 26,066 TCR templates (range roughly 550-100,000) and 5,000 to 7,000 unique clonotypes, around 19-fold deeper than single-cell TCR sequencing. Clinical response was assessed using RECIST version 1.1. A subset of patients also received ongoing daily vismodegib 150 mg during anti-PD-1 treatment. Using site-matched tumors from BCC or SCC patients sampled before and after anti-PD-1 therapy, the study carried out paired single-cell RNA and TCR sequencing. Treatment consisted of either cemiplimab 350 mg every 2 weeks or pembrolizumab 200 mg every 3 weeks. Overall study outcomes, separate from this receptor: Most exhausted CD8+ clones that expanded after therapy were novel clonotypes not detected before treatment, suggesting clonal replacement instead of reinvigoration of pre-existing clones. Comparisons between pre- and post-treatment samples were the only ones where clonal replacement appeared, with none seen between two pre-treatment samples, a pattern that argues against artifacts from biopsy timing or location. Roughly 41% of the TCR clonotypes from tumors also showed up in blood, and some novel exhausted tumor clones were present in pre-treatment blood, which suggests peripheral recruitment. The source of novel T cell clones was not identified, and lymphoid organs or rare unexpanded clones within the tumor or the tumor periphery could be included among the possible sources.

The CDR3 sequence holds 14 residues, the cysteine and phenylalanine included. Only the CDR3 region is kept as DNA, spanning 42 bases read in frame from base 1. Deletion took 4 bases off V and 8 bases off J, with a span of 15 bases between the germline ends. From the germline V gene (reference sequence), CDR1 is SGHKS and CDR2 is YYEKEE. Remarks on this clone: Its antigen has not been determined. It has no much larger one-base neighbor in the sample; base qualities were not kept.

Deep TCRbeta sequencing was performed with the immunoSEQ platform. The source study handled its data this way. Only productive rearrangements were exported from the immunoSEQ Analyzer for further analysis. A two-sided binomial test with a Bonferroni-corrected P below 0.01 was used to identify clones that significantly expanded or contracted between timepoints. T cell phenotypes were assigned to bulk TCRbeta clonotypes by matching the clonotypes to single-cell RNA+TCR-seq clones with the same TCRbeta sequence. Clone enrichment in tumor was computed as tumor frequency divided by PBMC frequency from bulk TCR sequencing. TCRs were sorted with GLIPH into specificity groups, meaning clusters of distinct TCRs that share CDR3 motifs and likely recognize common antigens. TCRdb provides this immuneACCESS table in a form limited to in-frame rearrangements. Some clones are lacking; in checked studies, under half of them reflect an unresolved V gene, and why the rest are absent is not known. That table gives V, J and clone size, and the DNA gave D and trimming. The sample yields roughly 4,500 clones; roughly 75% were counted once. About 7.5% of the sample is taken by the ten largest.

In light of the paper, this sample's time point label describes: first of two pre-therapy site-matched biopsies 2 to 3 months apart. Tumor biopsies were site-matched, taken from the same primary tumor before and after PD-1 blockade. Genomic DNA extracted from tumor biopsies or peripheral blood was used for bulk TCRbeta sequencing, with input ranging from about 616 ng to 6,500 ng. Leftover biopsy material went through bulk TCRbeta sequencing, with the goal of boosting sensitivity for rare clonotypes relative to single-cell TCR sequencing. Every patient had histologically proven advanced or metastatic basal or squamous cell carcinoma and was a poor candidate for surgical resection. Of the approximately ten patients making up the basal cell carcinoma cohort, seven or eight underwent bulk tumor TCR sequencing. Fresh biopsies came from the site of the primary tumor, and part of the tissue was kept in RNAlater for exome and bulk TCR sequencing.

The specimen was tumor tissue, collected before anti-PD-1 treatment. This TCR was sampled from a human donor with basal cell carcinoma. The chain is assembled from TRBV5-5 and TRBJ1-4; matching of 5 bases hints at TRBD1 as the D gene. The base sequence is TGTGCCAGCAGCCGCAGGGTTGGGGGAGAAAAACTGTTTTTT. This translates into CASSRRVGGEKLFF.